This T cell receptor (beta chain) was documented in a study of blood T cell repertoires in COVID-19. This clone has a count of ten or more. Germline V gene lookup returns CDR1 SEHNR and CDR2 FQNEAQ (reference sequence). Trimming stripped 5 bases from V and 4 bases from J, with 12 bases between. The CDR3 is made up of 14 amino acids. Original handling: Estimates of nucleated cell counts were drawn from the amplification of reference gene primers. Assay used: immunoSEQ multiplex PCR; TCRdb lists only in-frame clones, some missing. From that table come the V and J calls and clone size; the DNA was used to work out D and trimming. Counted here are about 330,000 clones, 80% to 90% occurring once; the ten biggest clones make up about 1.2%.

Sequenced material: peripheral blood. The chain is built from TRBV7-9 and TRBJ1-5; D might be TRBD1 (5 bases). The sequence was obtained from a woman in her 50s with acute or convalescent COVID-19. CDR3 region: CASSVDSPNQPQHF. The CDR3, as DNA: TGTGCCAGCAGCGTTGACAGCCCAAATCAGCCCCAGCATTTT.